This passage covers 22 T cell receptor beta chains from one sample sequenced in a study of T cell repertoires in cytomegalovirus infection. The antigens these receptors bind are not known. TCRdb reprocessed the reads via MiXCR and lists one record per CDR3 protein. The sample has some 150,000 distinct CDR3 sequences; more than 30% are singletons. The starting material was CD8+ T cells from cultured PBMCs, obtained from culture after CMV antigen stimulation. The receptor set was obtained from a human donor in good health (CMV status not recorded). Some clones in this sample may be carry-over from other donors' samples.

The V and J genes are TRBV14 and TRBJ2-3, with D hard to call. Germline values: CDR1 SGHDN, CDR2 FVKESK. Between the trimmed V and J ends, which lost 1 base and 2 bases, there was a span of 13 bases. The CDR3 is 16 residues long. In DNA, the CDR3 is TGTGCCAGCAGCCAAGTAGTTGGTCTAAACACAGATACGCAGTATTTT. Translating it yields CASSQVVGLNTDTQYF.

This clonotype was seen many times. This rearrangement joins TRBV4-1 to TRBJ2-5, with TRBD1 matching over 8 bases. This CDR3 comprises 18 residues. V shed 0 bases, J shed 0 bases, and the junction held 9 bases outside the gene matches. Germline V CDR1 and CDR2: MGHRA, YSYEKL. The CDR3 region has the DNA TGCGCCAGCAGCCAAGATCGTGGGCAGGGGGCTGACCAAGAGACCCAGTACTTC. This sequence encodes CASSQDRGQGADQETQYF.

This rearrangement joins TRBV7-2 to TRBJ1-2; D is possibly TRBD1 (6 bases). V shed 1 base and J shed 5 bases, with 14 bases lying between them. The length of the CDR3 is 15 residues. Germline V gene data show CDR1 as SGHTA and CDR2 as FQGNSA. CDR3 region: CASSLGRGLGYGYTF. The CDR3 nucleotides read TGTGCCAGCAGCTTAGGGCGGGGGCTAGGTTATGGCTACACCTTC.

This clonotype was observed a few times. In nucleotides, the CDR3 is TGTGCCAGCAGCGCCGGGCGGGGGCCCACAGATACGCAGTATTTT. Translation: CASSAGRGPTDTQYF. The genes are TRBV9 and TRBJ2-3, with D possibly being TRBD2 (7 bases). Germline CDR1 SGDLS, CDR2 YYNGEE. This CDR3 has 15 residues. Trimming cost V 3 bases and J 2 bases, with 13 bases left between them.

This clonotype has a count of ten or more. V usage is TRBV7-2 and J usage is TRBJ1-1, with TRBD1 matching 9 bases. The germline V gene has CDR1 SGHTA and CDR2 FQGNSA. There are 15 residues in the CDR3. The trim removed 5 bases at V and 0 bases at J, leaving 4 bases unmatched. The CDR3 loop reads CASSTRTGVNTEAFF. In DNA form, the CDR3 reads TGTGCCAGCAGCACCCGGACAGGGGTGAACACTGAAGCTTTCTTT. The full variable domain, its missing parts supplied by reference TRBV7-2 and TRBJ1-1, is GAGVSQSPSNKVTEKGKDVELRCDPISGHTALYWYRQSLGQGLEFLIYFQGNSAPDKSGLPSDRFSAERTGGSVSTLTIQRTQQEDSAVYLCASSTRTGVNTEAFFGQGTRLTVV.

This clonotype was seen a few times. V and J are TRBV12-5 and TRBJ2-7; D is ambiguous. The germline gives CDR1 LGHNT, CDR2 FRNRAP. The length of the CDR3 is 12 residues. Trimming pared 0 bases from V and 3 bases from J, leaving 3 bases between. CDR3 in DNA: TGTGCTAGTGGTTTGGTGTTCTACGAGCAGTACTTC. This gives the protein CASGLVFYEQYF.

CDR3 region: CSVEDPGSDLGQFF. The CDR3 coding sequence is TGCAGCGTTGAAGACCCAGGGTCGGATTTGGGGCAGTTCTTC. This chain connects TRBV29-1 to TRBJ2-1; the D gene is possibly TRBD1 (5 bases). Between the trimmed V and J ends, which lost 0 bases and 12 bases, there was a span of 18 bases. CDR3 length equals 14 residues. In germline, CDR1 is SQVTM, CDR2 ANQGSEA.

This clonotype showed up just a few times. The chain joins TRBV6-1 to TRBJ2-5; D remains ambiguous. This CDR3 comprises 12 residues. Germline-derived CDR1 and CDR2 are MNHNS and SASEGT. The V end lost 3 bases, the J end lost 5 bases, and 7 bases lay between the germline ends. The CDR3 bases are TGTGCCAGCAGTGAGGTTTTGGAGACCCAGTACTTC. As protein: CASSEVLETQYF.

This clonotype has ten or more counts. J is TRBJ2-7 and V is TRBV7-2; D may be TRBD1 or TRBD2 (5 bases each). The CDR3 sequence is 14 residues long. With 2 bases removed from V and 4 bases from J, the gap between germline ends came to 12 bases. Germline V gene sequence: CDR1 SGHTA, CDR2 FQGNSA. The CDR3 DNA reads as TGTGCCAGCAGCTTATTACTAGGGGCTTACGAGCAGTACTTC. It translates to CASSLLLGAYEQYF.

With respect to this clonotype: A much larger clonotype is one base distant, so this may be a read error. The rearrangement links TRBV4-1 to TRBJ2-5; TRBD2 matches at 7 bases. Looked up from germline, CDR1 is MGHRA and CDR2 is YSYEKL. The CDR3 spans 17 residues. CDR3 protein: CASSQELTCGGQETQYF. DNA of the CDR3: TGTGCCAGCAGCCAAGAGTTGACTTGCGGGGGCCAAGAGACCCAGTACTTC.

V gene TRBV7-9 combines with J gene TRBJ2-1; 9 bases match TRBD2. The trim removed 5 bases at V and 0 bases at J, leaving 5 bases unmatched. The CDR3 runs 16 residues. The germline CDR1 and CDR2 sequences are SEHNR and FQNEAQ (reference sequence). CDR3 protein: CASSPGGGASYNEQFF. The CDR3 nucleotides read TGTGCCAGCAGCCCTGGCGGGGGGGCCTCCTACAATGAGCAGTTCTTC. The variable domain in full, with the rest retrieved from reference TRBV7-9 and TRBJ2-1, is DTGVSQNPRHKITKRGQNVTFRCDPISEHNRLYWYRQTLGQGPEFLTYFQNEAQLEKSRLLSDRFSAERPKGSFSTLEIQRTEQGDSAMYLCASSPGGGASYNEQFFGPGTRLTVL.

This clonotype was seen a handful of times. The CDR3: CASRDEQGSNQPQHF. DNA of the CDR3: TGTGCCAGCAGAGACGAACAGGGAAGCAATCAGCCCCAGCATTTT. The J gene is TRBJ1-5, the V gene TRBV6-2 or TRBV6-3; D might be TRBD1 (6 bases). Deletions cut 6 bases from V and 1 base from J, with 13 bases between. This CDR3 is 15 amino acids long. The germline V gene encodes CDR1 MNHEY and CDR2 SVGEGT.

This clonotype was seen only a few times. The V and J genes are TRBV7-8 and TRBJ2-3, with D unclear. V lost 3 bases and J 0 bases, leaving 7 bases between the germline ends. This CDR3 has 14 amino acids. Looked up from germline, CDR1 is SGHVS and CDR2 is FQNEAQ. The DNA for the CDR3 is TGTGCCAGCAGCTTCTCCACTAGCACAGATACGCAGTATTTT. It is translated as CASSFSTSTDTQYF.

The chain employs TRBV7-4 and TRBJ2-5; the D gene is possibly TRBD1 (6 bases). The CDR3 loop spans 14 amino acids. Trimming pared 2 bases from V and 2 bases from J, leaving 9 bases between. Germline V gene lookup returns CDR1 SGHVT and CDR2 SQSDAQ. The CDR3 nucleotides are TGTGCCAGCAGCTTACAGGGGAAGCAAGAGACCCAGTACTTC. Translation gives CASSLQGKQETQYF.

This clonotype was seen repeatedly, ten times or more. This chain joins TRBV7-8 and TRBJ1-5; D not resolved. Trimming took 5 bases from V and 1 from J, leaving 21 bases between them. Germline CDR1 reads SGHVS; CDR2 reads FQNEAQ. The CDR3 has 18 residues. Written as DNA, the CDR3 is TGTGCCAGCAGCCAGGATCGAGCAGTAGGATCGAGCAATCAGCCCCAGCATTTT. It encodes CASSQDRAVGSSNQPQHF.

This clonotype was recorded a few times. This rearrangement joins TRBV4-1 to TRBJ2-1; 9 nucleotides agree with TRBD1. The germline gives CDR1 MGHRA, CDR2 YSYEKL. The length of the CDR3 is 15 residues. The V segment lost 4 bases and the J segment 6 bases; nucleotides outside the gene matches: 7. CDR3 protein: CASSLGQGKFNEQFF. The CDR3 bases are TGCGCCAGCAGCCTCGGACAGGGGAAGTTCAATGAGCAGTTCTTC.

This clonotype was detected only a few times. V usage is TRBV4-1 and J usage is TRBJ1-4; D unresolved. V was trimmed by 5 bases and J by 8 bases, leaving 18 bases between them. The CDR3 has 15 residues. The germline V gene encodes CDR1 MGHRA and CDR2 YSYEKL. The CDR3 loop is CASSAGPAYGEKLFF. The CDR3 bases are TGCGCCAGCAGCGCCGGCCCGGCCTATGGAGAAAAACTGTTTTTT.

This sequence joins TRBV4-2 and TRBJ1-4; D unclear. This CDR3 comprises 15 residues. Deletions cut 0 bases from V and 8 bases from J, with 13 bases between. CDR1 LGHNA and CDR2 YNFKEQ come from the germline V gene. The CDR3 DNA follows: TGTGCCAGCAGCCAAGATCCTGGGTTGGTCGAAAAACTGTTTTTT. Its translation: CASSQDPGLVEKLFF.

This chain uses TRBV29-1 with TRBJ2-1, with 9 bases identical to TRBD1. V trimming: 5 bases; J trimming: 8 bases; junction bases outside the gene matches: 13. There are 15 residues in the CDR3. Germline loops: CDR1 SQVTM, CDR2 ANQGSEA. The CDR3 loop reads CSVLGGDRVGDEQFF. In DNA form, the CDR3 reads TGCAGCGTTTTAGGGGGGGACAGGGTGGGCGATGAGCAGTTCTTC.

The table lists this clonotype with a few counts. The CDR3 region is CASSPQGGDYSNQPQHF. CDR3 coding DNA: TGTGCCAGCAGCCCCCAAGGTGGGGACTACAGCAATCAGCCCCAGCATTTT. The chain links TRBV7-6 to TRBJ1-5; a weak D match, TRBD1 (5 bases). Germline-derived CDR1 and CDR2 are SGHVS and FNYEAQ. This CDR3 is 17 amino acids long. V was trimmed by 5 bases and J by 1 base, leaving 18 bases between them.

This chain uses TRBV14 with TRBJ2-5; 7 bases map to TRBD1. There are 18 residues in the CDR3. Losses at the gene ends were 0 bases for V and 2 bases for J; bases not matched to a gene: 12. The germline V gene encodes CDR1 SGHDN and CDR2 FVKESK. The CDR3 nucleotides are TGTGCCAGCAGCCAAGATCTCTTTGGGACAGTCTTGCAAGAGACCCAGTACTTC. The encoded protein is CASSQDLFGTVLQETQYF.

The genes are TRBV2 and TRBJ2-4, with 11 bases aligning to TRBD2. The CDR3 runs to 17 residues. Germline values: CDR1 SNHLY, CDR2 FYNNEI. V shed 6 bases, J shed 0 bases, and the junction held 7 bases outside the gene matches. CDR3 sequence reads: CASRPGTSGLAKNIQYF. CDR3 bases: TGTGCCAGCAGGCCCGGGACTAGCGGACTAGCCAAAAACATTCAGTACTTC. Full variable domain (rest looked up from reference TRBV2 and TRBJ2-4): EPEVTQTPSHQVTQMGQEVILRCVPISNHLYFYWYRQILGQKVEFLVSFYNNEISEKSEIFDDQFSVERPDGSNFTLKIRSTKLEDSAMYFCASRPGTSGLAKNIQYFGAGTRLSVL.